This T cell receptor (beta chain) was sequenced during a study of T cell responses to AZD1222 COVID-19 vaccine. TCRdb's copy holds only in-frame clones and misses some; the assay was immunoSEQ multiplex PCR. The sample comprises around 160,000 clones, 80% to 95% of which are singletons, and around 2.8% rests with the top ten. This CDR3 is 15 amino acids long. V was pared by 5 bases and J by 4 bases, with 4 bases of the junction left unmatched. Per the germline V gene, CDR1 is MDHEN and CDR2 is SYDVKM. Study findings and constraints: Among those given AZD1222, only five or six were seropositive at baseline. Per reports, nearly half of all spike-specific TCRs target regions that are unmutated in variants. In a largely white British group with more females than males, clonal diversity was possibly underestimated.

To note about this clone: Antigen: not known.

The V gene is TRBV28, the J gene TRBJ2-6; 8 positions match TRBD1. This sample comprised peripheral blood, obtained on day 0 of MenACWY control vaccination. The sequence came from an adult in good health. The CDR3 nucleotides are TGTGCCAGCAGTCCGGGACAGGCAGGGGCCAACGTCCTGACTTTC. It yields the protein CASSPGQAGANVLTF.